The sequence of this T cell receptor beta chain was determined in a study of blood T cell repertoires in COVID-19. Turning to the study itself: T cells, B-cell-depleted T cells, or PBMCs provided the cDNA or gDNA that served as material.

Seattle patients were enrolled during active infection and followed longitudinally. Per the study methods: Estimation of nucleated cell counts was performed using reference gene primer amplification. Here immunoSEQ multiplex PCR was the method, and the copy in TCRdb shows in-frame clones only, minus some. V and J calls and clone size are given by that table; D and trimming were obtained from the DNA. The table shows some 310,000 clones, with around 90% occurring only once. V was clipped by 2 bases and J by 2 bases; unmatched bases: 8. Germline V CDR1 and CDR2: LNHNV, YYDKDF (reference sequence). The CDR3 extends over 18 amino acids.

The sequenced material came from peripheral blood. The chain uses TRBV15 and TRBJ2-1; TRBD1 matches at 11 bases. This TCR was sampled from a woman aged 25-40 years with COVID-19, enrolled during active disease. CDR3 nucleotides: TGTGCCACCAGCAGAACCGGGACAGGGGGTAGGACCTACAATGAGCAGTTCTTC. Amino acids: CATSRTGTGGRTYNEQFF.